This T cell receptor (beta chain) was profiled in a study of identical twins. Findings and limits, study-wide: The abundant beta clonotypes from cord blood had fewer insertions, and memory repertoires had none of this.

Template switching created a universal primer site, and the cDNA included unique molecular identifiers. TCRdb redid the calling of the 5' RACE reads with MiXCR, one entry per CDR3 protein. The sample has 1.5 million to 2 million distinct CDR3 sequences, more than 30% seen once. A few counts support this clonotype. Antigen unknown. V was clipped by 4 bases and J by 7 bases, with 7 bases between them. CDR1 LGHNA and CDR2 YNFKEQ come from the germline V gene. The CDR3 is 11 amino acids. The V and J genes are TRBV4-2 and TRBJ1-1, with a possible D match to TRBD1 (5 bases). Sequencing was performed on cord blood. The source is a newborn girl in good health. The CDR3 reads CASSRGVEAFF. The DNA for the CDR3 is TGTGCCAGCAGCCGGGGCGTTGAAGCTTTCTTT.